The present entry profiles one T cell receptor (beta chain) with its context. This clonotype was observed many times. What antigen it recognizes has not been identified. The sample holds no much larger clone one base away, and base qualities are not on file. The sample was run on an Illumina HiSeq 1500. TCRdb reprocessed the public reads (quality trimming at Q25 with fastp, clone calling with MiXCR) and kept in-frame beta chains. Each entry is one CDR3 protein sequence, shown with its most common DNA and genes. The sample records about 920,000 distinct CDR3 sequences, less than 40% of which are singletons. The ten largest clones take up more than 12% of the sample. This sample is drawn from a study of T cell repertoires in cytomegalovirus infection (dated by TCRdb to the late 2010s). Turning to the overall study: Alongside well-studied HLA-B-restricted epitopes, the peptide stimulations were aimed at recently identified HLA-C-restricted CMV epitopes, whose presentation resists viral immunomodulation. The HLA type of each donor mattered for the analysis, because public TCR beta signatures pointed to carriage of CMV infection along with the matching HLA type.

The CDR3 runs 16 residues from the cysteine to the phenylalanine. Left in the record is the CDR3 DNA by itself, 48 bases read in frame from the first base. CDR1 and CDR2 (SGHVS, FQNEAQ) derive from the germline V gene. Unmatched junction bases come to 6, with V trimmed by 1 base and J by 3 bases. What the treatment or condition label conveys for this sample: in vitro stimulation with specific CMV peptide epitopes to enrich CMV-specific T cells. The research as a whole found: The ex vivo response was dominated by HLA-C-restricted CMV-specific TCR beta clonotypes, and the single most frequent clonotype in two of eight donors was supplied by these HLA-C-restricted clonotypes. In both this cohort and an independent roughly 400-donor cohort, the cumulative frequency of public TCR beta family members distinguished carriers of CMV infection plus the relevant HLA type.

This clonotype was sampled from a human donor in good health (CMV status not recorded). Some clones in this sample may be carry-over from other donors' samples. The sequence joins TRBV7-8 to TRBJ2-3; the central 8 bases match TRBD2. The starting material was cultured CD8+ T cells from PBMCs, obtained from culture after CMV antigen stimulation. At the DNA level, the sequence is TGTGCCAGCAGCTTAGACGGGGGGGGTTGGACAGATACGCAGTATTTT. Translation gives CASSLDGGGWTDTQYF.